Listed below are T cell receptor beta chains from one sample, sequenced in a study of blood T cells in healthy people across ages. One entry per CDR3 protein results from TCRdb running MiXCR on the 5' RACE reads. The sample has 1,800,000 or so distinct CDR3 sequences, 30% to 40% seen once. Sequenced sample: blood. Source of these receptors: a human donor in good health. CDR3s include the opening cysteine and the closing phenylalanine or tryptophan. D genes are given only for firm matches. Clone sizes are given selectively: once, few, many, or a class where the clone is expanded.

V gene	J gene	clone size	D gene	CDR3 protein	CDR3 DNA
TRBV30	TRBJ1-1	-	-	CAWSVGLTNTEAFF	TGTGCCTGGAGTGTTGGACTCACGAACACTGAAGCTTTCTTT
TRBV4-2	TRBJ1-2	few	TRBD1	CASSQGTGGDGYTF	TGTGCCAGCAGCCAGGGGACAGGGGGAGATGGCTACACCTTC
TRBV9	TRBJ1-2	few	TRBD1	CASSVTGGAPLPNYGYTF	TGTGCCAGCAGCGTAACAGGGGGCGCACCCCTACCAAACTATGGCTACACCTTC
TRBV9	TRBJ2-7	few	-	CASSVSTGPYNEQYF	TGTGCCAGCAGCGTATCGACAGGACCCTACAATGAGCAGTACTTC
TRBV6-6	TRBJ1-1	-	-	CASTLHGEAEAFF	TGTGCCAGCACTTTACACGGGGAGGCTGAAGCTTTCTTT
TRBV5-6	TRBJ1-2	-	TRBD1	CASSPLRTGNYGYTF	TGTGCCAGCAGCCCACTAAGGACAGGGAACTATGGCTACACCTTC
TRBV29-1	TRBJ2-3	-	TRBD2	CSVKRGYSTDTQYF	TGCAGCGTAAAGCGGGGTTACAGCACAGATACGCAGTATTTT
TRBV20-1	TRBJ2-3	-	-	CSATTDSAFTDTQYF	TGCAGTGCCACGACTGACTCCGCGTTCACAGATACGCAGTATTTT
TRBV27	TRBJ2-7	-	-	CASSLRNFYEQYF	TGTGCCAGCAGTTTACGGAATTTCTACGAGCAGTACTTC
TRBV29-1	TRBJ2-1	many	-	CSVEDPDRRSYNEQFF	TGCAGCGTTGAAGACCCTGATCGCCGCTCCTACAATGAGCAGTTCTTC
TRBV7-2	TRBJ2-1	few	-	CASIEAGPYNEQFF	TGTGCCAGCATCGAGGCAGGCCCATACAATGAGCAGTTCTTC
TRBV6-2/TRBV6-3	TRBJ2-7	many	-	CASTTTGTRLQYF	TGTGCCAGCACGACTACAGGGACTCGATTGCAGTACTTC
TRBV20-1	TRBJ2-3	-	-	CSARGSGYTDTQYF	TGCAGTGCCAGGGGTAGCGGATACACAGATACGCAGTATTTT
TRBV7-3	TRBJ2-7	few	-	CASSLIGGTEQYF	TGTGCCAGCAGCTTAATCGGAGGGACCGAGCAGTACTTC
TRBV12-3/TRBV12-4	TRBJ2-5	many	-	CASSLWQGQETQYF	TGTGCCAGCAGTTTGTGGCAGGGACAAGAGACCCAGTACTTC
TRBV7-2	TRBJ1-5	-	-	CASSYRANQPQHF	TGTGCCAGCAGCTACAGGGCCAACCAGCCCCAGCATTTT
TRBV20-1	TRBJ2-4	few	-	CSARDQGWRGGGNIQYF	TGCAGTGCTAGAGACCAAGGGTGGCGGGGAGGAGGAAACATTCAGTACTTC
TRBV28	TRBJ1-5	-	TRBD1	CASSPHRGQGNQPQHF	TGTGCCAGCAGTCCCCACAGGGGGCAGGGCAATCAGCCCCAGCATTTT
TRBV7-6	TRBJ2-1	-	-	CASSLTHRYWNNEQFF	TGTGCCAGCAGCCTGACCCACAGGTATTGGAACAATGAGCAGTTCTTC
TRBV28	TRBJ2-1	-	-	CASSSRVYNEQFF	TGTGCCAGCAGTAGCCGGGTTTACAATGAGCAGTTCTTC
TRBV7-3	TRBJ1-1	-	-	CASSSNPDAEAFF	TGTGCCAGCAGCTCAAACCCGGACGCTGAAGCTTTCTTT
TRBV29-1	TRBJ2-1	few	TRBD1	CSAGQGSSYNEQFF	TGCAGTGCCGGACAGGGGAGCTCCTACAATGAGCAGTTCTTC